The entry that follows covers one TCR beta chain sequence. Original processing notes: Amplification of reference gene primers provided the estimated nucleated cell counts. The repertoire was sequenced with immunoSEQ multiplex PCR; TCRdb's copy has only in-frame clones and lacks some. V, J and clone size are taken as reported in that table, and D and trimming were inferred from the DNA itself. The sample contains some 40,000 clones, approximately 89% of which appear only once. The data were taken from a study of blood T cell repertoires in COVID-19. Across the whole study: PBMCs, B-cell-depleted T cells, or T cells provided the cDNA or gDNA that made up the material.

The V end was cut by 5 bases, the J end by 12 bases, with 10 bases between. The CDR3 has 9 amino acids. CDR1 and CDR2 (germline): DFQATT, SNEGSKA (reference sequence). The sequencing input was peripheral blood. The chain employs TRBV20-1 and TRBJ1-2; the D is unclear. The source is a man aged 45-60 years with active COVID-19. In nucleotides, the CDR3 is TGCAGTGCTCCGCAGGCAAACACCTTC. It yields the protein CSAPQANTF.